This T cell receptor (beta chain) came from a study of cytomegalovirus exposure and HLA in healthy donors. Donors were ostensibly healthy at sampling, although undocumented immune exposures were probable. This clone was counted between two and nine times. 13 Jbeta primers and 60 Vbeta primers were used for the PCR. Clones were read by immunoSEQ multiplex PCR, and TCRdb kept only the in-frame ones, dropping some. The sample has approximately 91,000 clones, roughly two thirds seen once. The sequencing input was PBMCs. The receptor's source is a human donor in good health.

The CDR3 loop reads CASSPGRRGLFF. The CDR3 coding sequence is TGTGCCAGCAGCCCGGGACGGCGGGGACTGTTTTTT. The chain joins TRBV7-2 to TRBJ1-4; D is perhaps TRBD1 (5 bases). This CDR3 has 12 residues. CDR1 is SGHTA and CDR2 is FQGNSA in the germline V gene. The V gene lost 5 bases and the J gene lost 13 bases, with 14 bases spanning the gap.